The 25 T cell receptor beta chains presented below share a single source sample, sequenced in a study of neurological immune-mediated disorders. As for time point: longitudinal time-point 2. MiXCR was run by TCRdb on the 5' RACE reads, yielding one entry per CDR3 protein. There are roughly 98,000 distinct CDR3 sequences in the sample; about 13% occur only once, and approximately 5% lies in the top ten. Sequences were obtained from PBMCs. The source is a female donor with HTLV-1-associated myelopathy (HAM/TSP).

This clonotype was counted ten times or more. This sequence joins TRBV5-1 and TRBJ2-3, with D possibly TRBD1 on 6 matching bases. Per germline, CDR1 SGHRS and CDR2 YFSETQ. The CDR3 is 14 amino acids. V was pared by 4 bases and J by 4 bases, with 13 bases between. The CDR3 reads CASSPNRVPDTQYF. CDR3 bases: TGCGCCAGCAGCCCCAACAGGGTCCCAGATACGCAGTATTTT.

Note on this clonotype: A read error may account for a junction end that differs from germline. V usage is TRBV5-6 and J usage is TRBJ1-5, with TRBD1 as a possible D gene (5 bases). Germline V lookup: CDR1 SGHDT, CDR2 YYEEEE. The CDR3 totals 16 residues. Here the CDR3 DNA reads TGTGCCAGCAGCGAGTACGGGATCAGGGCTGATCAGTCCCAGCATTTT. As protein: CASSEYGIRADQSQHF.

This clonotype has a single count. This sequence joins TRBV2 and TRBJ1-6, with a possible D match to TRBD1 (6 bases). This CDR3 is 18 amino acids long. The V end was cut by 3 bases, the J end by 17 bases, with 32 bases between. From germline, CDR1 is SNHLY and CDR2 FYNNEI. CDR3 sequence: CASSDFIPGQNGGSTIHF. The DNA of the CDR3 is TGTGCCAGCAGTGATTTCATTCCCGGACAGAACGGGGGCTCAACCATCCACTTT.

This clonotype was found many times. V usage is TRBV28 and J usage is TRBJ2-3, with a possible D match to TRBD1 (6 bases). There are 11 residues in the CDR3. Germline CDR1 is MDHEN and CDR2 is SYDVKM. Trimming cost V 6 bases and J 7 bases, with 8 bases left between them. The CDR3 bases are TGTGCCAGCAGGGACAGTTATACGCAGTATTTT. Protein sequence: CASRDSYTQYF.

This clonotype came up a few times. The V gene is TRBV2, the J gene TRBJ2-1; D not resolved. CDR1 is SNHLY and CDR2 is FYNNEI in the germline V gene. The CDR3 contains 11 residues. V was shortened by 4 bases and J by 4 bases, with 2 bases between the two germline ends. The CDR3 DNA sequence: TGTGCCAGCAGTGGGTACAATGAGCAGTTCTTC. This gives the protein CASSGYNEQFF.

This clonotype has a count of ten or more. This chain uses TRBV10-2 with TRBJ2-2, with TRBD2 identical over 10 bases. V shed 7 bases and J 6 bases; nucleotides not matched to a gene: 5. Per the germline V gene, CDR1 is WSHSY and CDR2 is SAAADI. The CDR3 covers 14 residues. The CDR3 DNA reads TGCGCCAGCAAAAACAGCGGGGGGGCCGGGGAGCTGTTTTTT. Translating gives CASKNSGGAGELFF.

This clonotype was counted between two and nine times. The CDR3 loop is CASSVPSGTSGGSSYNEQFF. In nucleotides, the CDR3 is TGTGCCAGCAGTGTCCCATCCGGGACTAGCGGGGGAAGCTCCTACAATGAGCAGTTCTTC. The chain combines TRBV2 with TRBJ2-1, with 14 bases matching TRBD2. The trim removed 4 bases at V and 0 bases at J, leaving 11 bases unmatched. Germline V gene lookup returns CDR1 SNHLY and CDR2 FYNNEI. The CDR3 is 20 amino acids.

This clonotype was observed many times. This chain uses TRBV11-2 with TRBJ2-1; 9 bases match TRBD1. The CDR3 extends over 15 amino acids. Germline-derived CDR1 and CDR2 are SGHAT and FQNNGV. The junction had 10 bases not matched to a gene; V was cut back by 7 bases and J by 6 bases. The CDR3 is CASTPRQGVPNEQFF. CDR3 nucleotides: TGTGCCAGCACCCCCCGACAGGGGGTTCCCAATGAGCAGTTCTTC. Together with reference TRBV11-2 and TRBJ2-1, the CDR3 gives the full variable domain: EAGVAQSPRYKIIEKRQSVAFWCNPISGHATLYWYQQILGQGPKLLIQFQNNGVVDDSQLPKDRFSAERLKGVDSTLKIQPAKLEDSAVYLCASTPRQGVPNEQFFGPGTRLTVL.

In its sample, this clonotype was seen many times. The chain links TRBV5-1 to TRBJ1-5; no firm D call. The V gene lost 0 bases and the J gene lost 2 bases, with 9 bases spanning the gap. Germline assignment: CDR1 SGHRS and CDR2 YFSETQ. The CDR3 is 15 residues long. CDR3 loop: CASSLGHSGNQPQHF. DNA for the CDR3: TGCGCCAGCAGCTTGGGTCACAGCGGCAATCAGCCCCAGCATTTT.

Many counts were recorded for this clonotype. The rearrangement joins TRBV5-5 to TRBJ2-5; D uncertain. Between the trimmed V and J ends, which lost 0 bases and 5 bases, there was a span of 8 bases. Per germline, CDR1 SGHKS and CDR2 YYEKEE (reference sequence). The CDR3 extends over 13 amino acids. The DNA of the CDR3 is TGTGCCAGCAGCTTGGACATCCCGGAGACCCAGTACTTC. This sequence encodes CASSLDIPETQYF. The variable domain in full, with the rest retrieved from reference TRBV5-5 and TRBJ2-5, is DAGVTQSPTHLIKTRGQQVTLRCSPISGHKSVSWYQQVLGQGPQFIFQYYEKEERGRGNFPDRFSARQFPNYSSELNVNALLLGDSALYLCASSLDIPETQYFGPGTRLLVL.

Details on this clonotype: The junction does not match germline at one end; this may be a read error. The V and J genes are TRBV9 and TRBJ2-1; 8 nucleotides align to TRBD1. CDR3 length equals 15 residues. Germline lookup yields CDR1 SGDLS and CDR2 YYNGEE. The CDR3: CSSSGRDRPGNEQFF. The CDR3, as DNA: TGTTCCAGCAGCGGCCGGGACAGGCCGGGGAATGAGCAGTTCTTC.

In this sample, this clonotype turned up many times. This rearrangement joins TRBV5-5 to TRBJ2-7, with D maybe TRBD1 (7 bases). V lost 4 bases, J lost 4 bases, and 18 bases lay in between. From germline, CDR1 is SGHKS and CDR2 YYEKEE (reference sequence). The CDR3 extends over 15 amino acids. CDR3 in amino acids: CASSLDRRDDYEQYF. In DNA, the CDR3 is TGTGCCAGCAGCCTGGACAGGCGGGACGATTACGAGCAGTACTTC.

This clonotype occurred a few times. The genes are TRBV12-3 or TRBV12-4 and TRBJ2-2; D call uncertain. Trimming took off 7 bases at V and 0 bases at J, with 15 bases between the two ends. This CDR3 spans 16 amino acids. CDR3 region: CASIDAAQTNTGELFF. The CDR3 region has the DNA TGTGCCAGCATCGACGCAGCACAAACGAACACCGGGGAGCTGTTTTTT.

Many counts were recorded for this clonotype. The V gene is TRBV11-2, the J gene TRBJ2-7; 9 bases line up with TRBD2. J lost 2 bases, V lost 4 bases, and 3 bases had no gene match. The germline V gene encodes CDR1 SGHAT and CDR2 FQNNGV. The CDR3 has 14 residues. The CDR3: CASSSLAGTYEQYF. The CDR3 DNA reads TGTGCCAGCAGCTCCCTAGCGGGGACCTACGAGCAGTACTTC.

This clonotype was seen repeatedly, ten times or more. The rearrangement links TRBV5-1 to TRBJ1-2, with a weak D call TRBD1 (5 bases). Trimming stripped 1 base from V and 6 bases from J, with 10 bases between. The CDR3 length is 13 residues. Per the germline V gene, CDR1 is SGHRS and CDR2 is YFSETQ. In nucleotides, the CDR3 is TGCGCCAGCAGCTTGCTGGGGGGGGATGGCTACACCTTC. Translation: CASSLLGGDGYTF.

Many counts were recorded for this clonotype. CDR3 nucleotides: TGTGCCAGCAGGGAGTCGAACACTGAAGCTTTCTTT. Protein sequence: CASRESNTEAFF. The J gene is TRBJ1-1, the V gene TRBV28; unclear D gene. Trimming shortened V by 6 bases and J by 1 base, and 6 bases separated the two germline ends. This CDR3 spans 12 amino acids. The germline V gene has CDR1 MDHEN and CDR2 SYDVKM.

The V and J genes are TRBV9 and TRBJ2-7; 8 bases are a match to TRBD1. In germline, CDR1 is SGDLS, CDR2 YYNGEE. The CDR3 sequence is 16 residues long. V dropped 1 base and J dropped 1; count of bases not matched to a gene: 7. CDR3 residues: CASSVSMGTGSYEQYF. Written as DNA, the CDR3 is TGTGCCAGCAGCGTAAGTATGGGGACAGGATCCTACGAGCAGTACTTC.

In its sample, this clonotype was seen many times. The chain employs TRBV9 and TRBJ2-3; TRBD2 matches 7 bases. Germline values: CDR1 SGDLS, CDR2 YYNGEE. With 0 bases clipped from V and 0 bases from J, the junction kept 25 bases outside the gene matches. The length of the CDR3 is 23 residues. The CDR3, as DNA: TGTGCCAGCAGCGTAGGTCCGAGGGGAGTCCCCGGAGGGCGGGGGACTAGCACAGATACGCAGTATTTT. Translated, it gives CASSVGPRGVPGGRGTSTDTQYF.

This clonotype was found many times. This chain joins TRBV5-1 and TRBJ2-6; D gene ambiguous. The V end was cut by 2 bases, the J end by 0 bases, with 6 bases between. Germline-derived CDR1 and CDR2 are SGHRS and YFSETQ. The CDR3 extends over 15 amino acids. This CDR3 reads CASSLASSGANVLTF. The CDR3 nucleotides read TGCGCCAGCAGCTTAGCAAGCTCTGGGGCCAACGTCCTGACTTTC.

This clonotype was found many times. The CDR3 coding sequence is TGTGCCAGCAGTTCCGGGACTAGCGGGGGGCAGTACTTC. Protein sequence: CASSSGTSGGQYF. V is TRBV12-3 or TRBV12-4 and J is TRBJ2-7; TRBD2 agrees at 14 bases. With V trimmed by 4 bases and J by 9 bases, 2 bases remained unmatched. This CDR3 has 13 residues.

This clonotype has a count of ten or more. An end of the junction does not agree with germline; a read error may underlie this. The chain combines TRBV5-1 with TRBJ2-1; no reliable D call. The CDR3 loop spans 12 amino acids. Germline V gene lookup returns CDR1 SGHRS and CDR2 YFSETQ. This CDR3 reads CASRSGYNEQFF. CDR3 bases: TGTGCCAGCCGCTCCGGCTACAATGAGCAGTTCTTC.

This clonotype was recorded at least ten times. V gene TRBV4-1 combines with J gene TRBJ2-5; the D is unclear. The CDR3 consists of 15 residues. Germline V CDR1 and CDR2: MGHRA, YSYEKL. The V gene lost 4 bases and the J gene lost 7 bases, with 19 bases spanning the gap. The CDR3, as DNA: TGCGCCAGCAGCCCACCTGCGGACCGTGGCGGGACCCAGTACTTC. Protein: CASSPPADRGGTQYF.

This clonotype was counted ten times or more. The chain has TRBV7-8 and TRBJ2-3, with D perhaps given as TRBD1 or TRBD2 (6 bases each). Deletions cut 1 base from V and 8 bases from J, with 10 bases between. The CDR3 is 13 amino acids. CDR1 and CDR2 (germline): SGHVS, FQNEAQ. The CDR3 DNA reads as TGTGCCAGCAGCTTAGTTGGGGGGCTTACGCAGTATTTT. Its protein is CASSLVGGLTQYF.

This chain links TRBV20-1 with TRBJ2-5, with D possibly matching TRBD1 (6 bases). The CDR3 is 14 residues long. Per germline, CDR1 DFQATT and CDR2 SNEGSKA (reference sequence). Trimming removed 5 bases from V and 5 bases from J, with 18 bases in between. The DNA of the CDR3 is TGCAGTGCTCCGGGACACGGGAAAAGGGAGACCCAGTACTTC. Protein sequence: CSAPGHGKRETQYF.

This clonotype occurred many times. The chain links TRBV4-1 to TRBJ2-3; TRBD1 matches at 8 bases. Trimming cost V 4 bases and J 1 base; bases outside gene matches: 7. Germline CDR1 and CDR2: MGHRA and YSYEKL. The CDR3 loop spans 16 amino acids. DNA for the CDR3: TGCGCCAGCAGCCCACCCAGGGGGCTAGGCACAGATACGCAGTATTTT. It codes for CASSPPRGLGTDTQYF.